This record covers a single T cell receptor beta chain. Germline CDR1 and CDR2: SGHVS and FNYEAQ. V lost 3 bases and J lost 10, with 13 bases in between. CDR3 length equals 13 residues. The data stem from a study of blood T cell repertoires in COVID-19. Study-wide context: Samples of COVID-19 (acute and convalescent) were obtained from the United States, Italy and Spain. T cells, B-cell-depleted T cells, or PBMCs supplied cDNA or gDNA.

How the authors handled the data: Reference gene primer amplification in the assay estimated nucleated cell counts. Some clones are missing from TCRdb's copy, which holds only in-frame ones; the method was immunoSEQ multiplex PCR. Clone size and V and J calls were adopted from that table, with D and trimming inferred from the DNA. The table records about 170,000 clones, 82% of them present only once. The sequence was obtained from a woman at least 80 years old with acute or convalescent COVID-19. V and J are TRBV7-6 and TRBJ2-1; weak D call: TRBD2 (5 bases). Sequenced: peripheral blood. This CDR3 is CASSFGGPGEQFF. The CDR3 region has the DNA TGTGCCAGCAGCTTTGGCGGGCCCGGGGAGCAGTTCTTC.